What follows are 14 T cell receptor beta chains derived from one specimen sequenced in a study of cytomegalovirus exposure and HLA in healthy donors. The PCR ran on 60 Vbeta and 13 Jbeta primers. The protocol was immunoSEQ multiplex PCR, while the TCRdb copy is restricted to in-frame clones and leaves out a portion. The table shows more than 95,000 clones, with around 82% occurring only once. Specimen: PBMCs. These receptors originate from a female donor in good health and CMV-seronegative.

The chain uses TRBV11-1 and TRBJ2-5; 9 bases are shared with TRBD1. Per germline, CDR1 SGHAT and CDR2 FQDESV (reference sequence). The CDR3 runs to 13 residues. Trimming at V came to 4 bases and at J to 5 bases, leaving 2 bases not matched to a gene. In nucleotides, the CDR3 is TGTGCCAGCAGCTACGACAGGGGGGAGACCCAGTACTTC. Its protein product is CASSYDRGETQYF. Combining the CDR3 with reference TRBV11-1 and TRBJ2-5 gives the whole variable domain EAEVAQSPRYKITEKSQAVAFWCDPISGHATLYWYRQILGQGPELLVQFQDESVVDDSQLPKDRFSAERLKGVDSTLKIQPAELGDSAMYLCASSYDRGETQYFGPGTRLLVL.

The rearrangement links TRBV5-1 to TRBJ1-5; D perhaps matches TRBD1 (5 bases). The germline V and J ends were trimmed by 4 bases and 7 bases, with 12 bases remaining between them. Germline V gene data show CDR1 as SGHRS and CDR2 as YFSETQ. The CDR3 runs to 13 residues. The CDR3 reads CASSPREVQPQHF. Here the CDR3 DNA reads TGCGCCAGCAGCCCCAGGGAGGTACAGCCCCAGCATTTT.

V is TRBV2 and J is TRBJ1-5; weak D call: TRBD1 (6 bases). V was pared by 6 bases and J by 4 bases, with 22 bases between. This CDR3 region has 17 residues. In germline, CDR1 is SNHLY, CDR2 FYNNEI. The CDR3 DNA reads TGTGCCAGCAGAGGGGGATCGGACCCGACGGGGAATCAGCCCCAGCATTTT. Translation gives CASRGGSDPTGNQPQHF.

The chain couples TRBV5-1 to TRBJ2-3, with a tentative D call TRBD1 (5 bases). V shed 1 base and J shed 0 bases, with 12 bases lying between them. Germline CDR1 SGHRS, CDR2 YFSETQ. This CDR3 comprises 16 residues. CDR3 sequence: CASSLRQGGSTDTQYF. In DNA, the CDR3 is TGCGCCAGCAGCTTGAGGCAGGGCGGTAGCACAGATACGCAGTATTTT.

The rearrangement joins TRBV6-5 to TRBJ1-2; maybe TRBD1 (6 bases). This CDR3 is built from 15 residues. Looked up from germline, CDR1 is MNHEY and CDR2 is SVGAGI. Trimming removed 3 bases at V and 4 bases at J, with 15 bases between. The CDR3: CASSYSGQVFYGYTF. The CDR3 DNA sequence: TGTGCCAGCAGTTATTCGGGACAAGTATTCTATGGCTACACCTTC.

This chain connects TRBV27 to TRBJ1-5, with TRBD1 as a possible D gene (6 bases). Per germline, CDR1 MNHEY and CDR2 SMNVEV (reference sequence). CDR3 length equals 13 residues. Trimming took 8 bases from V and 7 from J, leaving 15 bases between them. The CDR3 DNA sequence: TGTGCCAGCGGGACAACCAGGAGGCAGCCCCAGCATTTT. The encoded protein is CASGTTRRQPQHF.

The J gene is TRBJ2-7, the V gene TRBV5-6; the D is unclear. CDR1 is SGHDT, CDR2 YYEEEE, per germline. Trimming stripped 3 bases from V and 4 bases from J, with 11 bases between. This CDR3 spans 13 amino acids. CDR3 DNA sequence: TGTGCCAGCAGCTCTTTTCAGACTTACGAGCAGTACTTC. The encoded protein is CASSSFQTYEQYF.

The gene calls are TRBV5-1 and TRBJ2-5, with 8 bases matching TRBD2. J was trimmed by 5 bases and V by 4 bases; bases with no gene match: 10. CDR3 length: 15 amino acids. From germline, CDR1 is SGHRS and CDR2 YFSETQ. The CDR3 DNA reads as TGCGCCAGCAGCCTGGATAGCGGGGCTCAGGAGACCCAGTACTTC. Translation: CASSLDSGAQETQYF.

This chain connects TRBV28 to TRBJ2-7; TRBD1 matches at 9 bases. The germline V gene has CDR1 MDHEN and CDR2 SYDVKM. V was pared by 6 bases and J by 6 bases, with 12 bases of the junction left unmatched. The CDR3 contains 15 residues. The CDR3 bases are TGTGCCAGCAGCGTTCCGAACAGGGGGCATCTCGAGCAGTACTTC. Its translation: CASSVPNRGHLEQYF.

The chain carries TRBV5-1 and TRBJ2-1; D not resolved. V lost 0 bases to trimming and J lost 4 bases, with 5 bases between them. Germline CDR1 reads SGHRS; CDR2 reads YFSETQ. The length of the CDR3 is 13 residues. Here the CDR3 reads CASSLARYNEQFF. CDR3 in DNA: TGCGCCAGCAGCTTGGCCAGATACAATGAGCAGTTCTTC.

In this sample, this clone turned up once. The V and J genes are TRBV30 and TRBJ1-2; D gene ambiguous. The germline V gene has CDR1 GTSNPN and CDR2 SVGIG (reference sequence). Trimming cost V 0 bases and J 5 bases, with 10 bases left between them. The CDR3 sequence is 13 residues long. CDR3 region: CAWSVLSTYGYTF. In DNA form, the CDR3 reads TGTGCCTGGAGTGTACTATCGACTTATGGCTACACCTTC. The full variable domain, rest sourced from reference TRBV30 and TRBJ1-2, is SQTIHQWPATLVQPVGSPLSLECTVEGTSNPNLYWYRQAAGRGLQLLFYSVGIGQISSEVPQNLSASRPQDRQFILSSKKLLLSDSGFYLCAWSVLSTYGYTFGSGTRLTVV.

The chain joins TRBV5-5 to TRBJ2-5; D is undetermined. CDR1 is SGHKS, CDR2 YYEKEE, per germline (reference sequence). The CDR3 contains 15 residues. V was pared by 4 bases and J by 1 base, with 14 bases between. The CDR3 region is CASSRVPLGQETQYF. The CDR3 nucleotides read TGTGCCAGCAGCCGGGTTCCCCTCGGCCAAGAGACCCAGTACTTC.

The genes are TRBV5-1 and TRBJ2-5; 7 nucleotides align to TRBD1. Germline V gene sequence: CDR1 SGHRS, CDR2 YFSETQ. The CDR3 is 16 residues long. The J segment lost 4 bases and the V segment lost 0 bases, leaving 9 bases of the junction unmatched. Here the CDR3 reads CASSLAMVTGRETQYF. As DNA, the CDR3 is TGCGCCAGCAGCTTGGCCATGGTGACAGGGAGAGAGACCCAGTACTTC.

V is TRBV2 and J is TRBJ1-3; a possible D gene is TRBD1 (5 bases). The CDR3 is 14 amino acids. Trimming cost V 4 bases and J 3 bases, with 10 bases left between them. Germline assignment: CDR1 SNHLY and CDR2 FYNNEI. CDR3 protein: CASSGGGNGNTIYF. The CDR3 DNA is TGTGCCAGCAGTGGGGGGGGGAATGGAAACACCATATATTTT.